This TCR beta chain was identified during a study of memory CD4+ T cells and cytomegalovirus serostatus. Germline V CDR1 and CDR2: LNHDA, SQIVND (reference sequence). V lost 6 bases and J lost 8, with 23 bases in between. CDR3 size: 16 residues. The method was immunoSEQ multiplex PCR; TCRdb's version includes in-frame clones alone and lacks a portion of them. The profile covers roughly 53,000 clones, with roughly 72% appearing a single time and 1.6% taken by the ten largest. Single viable CD3+CD4+CD8-CD45RO+ cells were sorted as the memory CD4+ T cells. The receptor comes from an adult in good health and CMV-seronegative. V gene TRBV19 combines with J gene TRBJ2-1, with D possibly TRBD2 on 7 matching bases. The source material was memory CD4+ T cells from blood. For the CDR3, the DNA is TGTGCCAGTAGATCGGGGGGCAGGGGCAGTTCGGATGAGCAGTTCTTC. Protein sequence: CASRSGGRGSSDEQFF.